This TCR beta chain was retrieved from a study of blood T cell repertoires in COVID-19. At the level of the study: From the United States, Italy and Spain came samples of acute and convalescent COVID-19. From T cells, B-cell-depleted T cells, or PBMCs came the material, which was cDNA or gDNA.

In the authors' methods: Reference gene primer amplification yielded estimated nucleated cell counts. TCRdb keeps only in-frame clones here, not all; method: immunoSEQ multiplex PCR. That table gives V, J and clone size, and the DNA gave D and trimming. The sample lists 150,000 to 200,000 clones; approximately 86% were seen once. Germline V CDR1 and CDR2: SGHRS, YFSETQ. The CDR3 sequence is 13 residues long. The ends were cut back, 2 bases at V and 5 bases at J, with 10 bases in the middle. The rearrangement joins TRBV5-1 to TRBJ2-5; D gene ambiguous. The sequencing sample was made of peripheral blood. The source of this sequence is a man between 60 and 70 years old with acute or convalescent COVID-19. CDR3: CASSLTGWETQYF. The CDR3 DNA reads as TGCGCCAGCAGCTTAACGGGTTGGGAGACCCAGTACTTC.